The T cell receptor (beta chain) described here comes from a study of regulatory T cells in long-lasting Graves disease. About the research overall: Those with persistent Graves' disease had received antithyroid drugs for over 5 years with positive TSH receptor antibodies.

Germline V gene sequence: CDR1 MNHNS, CDR2 SASEGT. J gave up 1 base and V 5 bases, and 6 bases lay outside the gene matches. This CDR3 comprises 16 residues. Researchers made TCR beta libraries by using iRepertoire HTBI primers and running Arm-PCR on CDR3 regions. Each CDR3 protein is one row after TCRdb ran MiXCR on the multiplex PCR reads. The sample holds about 430,000 distinct CDR3 sequences, roughly a fifth seen once. Study observations and caveats: Having only a small sample size may have limited accuracy. Newly diagnosed disease favored TRBV20-1 and TRBJ2-1 over persistent disease.

This clonotype has a count of ten or more. Its specificity is unknown. The time point was: persistent/refractory GD, antithyroid drugs over 5 years with positive TRAb. After RNA was extracted from PBMCs, the TCR library was made from it. Patients all came to the study from an endocrinology department in Xi'an, China. This TCR was sampled from a female donor with Graves disease. This rearrangement joins TRBV6-1 to TRBJ1-3; 9 positions agree with TRBD1. The starting material was peripheral blood mononuclear cells (PBMCs), obtained when the disease was refractory, from a patient treated with antithyroid drugs. CDR3 DNA sequence: TGTGCCAGCAGTAACGACGACAGGGGGTCTGGAAACACCATATATTTT. Its protein product is CASSNDDRGSGNTIYF.